These 5 T cell receptor beta chains share one sample of origin, sequenced in a study of blood T cell repertoires in COVID-19. Clones were sequenced by immunoSEQ multiplex PCR, and TCRdb holds only the in-frame ones, with some missing. Of about 230,000 clones in the sample, about 85% were seen once. Sequenced input: PBMCs or T cells enriched from blood (not recorded which). The receptor set was obtained from a young man who had recovered from COVID-19.

This sequence joins TRBV14 and TRBJ2-7; D gene uncertain. The V end lost 1 base, the J end lost 2 bases, and 9 bases lay between the germline ends. CDR1 and CDR2 from the germline V gene are SGHDN and FVKESK. The CDR3 totals 14 residues. The CDR3 is CASSQGLTPYEQYF. CDR3 in DNA: TGTGCCAGCAGCCAAGGACTGACCCCCTACGAGCAGTACTTC.

V gene TRBV3-1 (or the pseudogene TRBV3-2) combines with J gene TRBJ2-7; weak D call: TRBD2 (6 bases). Trimming removed 0 bases from V and 7 bases from J, with 10 bases in between. This CDR3 has 13 residues. From germline, CDR1 is LGHDT and CDR2 YNNKEL (reference sequence). The CDR3 here is CASSQEAGWEQYF. The CDR3 nucleotides read TGTGCCAGCAGCCAAGAAGCGGGCTGGGAGCAGTACTTC.

The chain employs TRBV4-1 and TRBJ2-3; perhaps TRBD1 as D (6 bases). CDR1 MGHRA and CDR2 YSYEKL come from the germline V gene. Trimming shortened V by 2 bases and J by 10 bases, and 16 bases separated the two germline ends. The CDR3 runs 14 residues. The CDR3 nucleotides read TGCGCCAGCAGCCAAACCGGGACCCCAGGGGCGCAGTATTTT. As protein: CASSQTGTPGAQYF.

This clone occurred once. V usage is TRBV28 and J usage is TRBJ2-7; 10 nucleotides align to TRBD1. Unmatched junction bases numbered 4, after V lost 4 bases and J lost 1 base. CDR3 size: 15 residues. Germline loops: CDR1 MDHEN, CDR2 SYDVKM. This CDR3 reads CASSSRDRGSYEQYF. CDR3 bases: TGTGCCAGCAGTTCCCGGGACAGGGGTTCCTACGAGCAGTACTTC.

The chain recombines TRBV7-8 with TRBJ1-4, with D tentatively TRBD1 (6 bases). V was pared by 5 bases and J by 5 bases, with 12 bases between. The V gene's germline CDR1 is SGHVS and CDR2 FQNEAQ. This CDR3 has 14 amino acids. This CDR3 reads CASSQYGTNEKLFF. CDR3 coding DNA: TGTGCCAGCAGCCAATACGGGACAAATGAAAAACTGTTTTTT. Complete variable domain (other parts from reference TRBV7-8 and TRBJ1-4): GAGVSQSPRYKVAKRGQDVALRCDPISGHVSLFWYQQALGQGPEFLTYFQNEAQLDKSGLPSDRFFAERPEGSVSTLKIQRTQQEDSAVYLCASSQYGTNEKLFFGSGTQLSVL.